A selection of T cell receptor beta chains follows, all from one sample in a study of type 1 regulatory T cells. Their target antigens are unknown. One entry per CDR3 protein, called by TCRdb with MiXCR from the reads. The sample carries about 59,000 distinct CDR3 sequences, roughly two thirds recorded once. Sequencing was performed on cultured non-Tr1 T cells, either the whole culture or a sorted T cell fraction (not recorded which). These receptors were collected from a human donor in good health. CDR3s leave out the opening cysteine and the closing phenylalanine or tryptophan. Fields, in order: J gene, V gene, CDR3 protein.

j_gene: TRBJ2-3
v_gene: TRBV7-9
CDR3aa: ASSPGLAEVHGQY

j_gene: TRBJ2-5
v_gene: TRBV24-1
CDR3aa: ATGESGQQETQY

j_gene: TRBJ1-5
v_gene: TRBV4-1
CDR3aa: ASSPTGGGQPQH

j_gene: TRBJ1-1
v_gene: TRBV20-1
CDR3aa: SASPTDSRAEAF

j_gene: TRBJ2-3
v_gene: TRBV2
CDR3aa: ASSVASWGQGVLFGTDTQY

j_gene: TRBJ2-5
v_gene: TRBV7-6
CDR3aa: ASSMTSGVVWETQY

j_gene: TRBJ2-7
v_gene: TRBV2
CDR3aa: ASSEGPGQVLYEQY

j_gene: TRBJ1-4
v_gene: TRBV4-1
CDR3aa: ASSQDWREANEKLF

j_gene: TRBJ1-2
v_gene: TRBV6-5
CDR3aa: ATRERTNYGYT

j_gene: TRBJ2-7
v_gene: TRBV20-1
CDR3aa: SAFPGLTYEQY

j_gene: TRBJ1-1
v_gene: TRBV20-1
CDR3aa: SARDRGQGARGTF

j_gene: TRBJ2-7
v_gene: TRBV7-2
CDR3aa: ASTYRPGVDEQY

j_gene: TRBJ2-1
v_gene: TRBV12-3/TRBV12-4
CDR3aa: ATGDRGYNEQF

j_gene: TRBJ1-6
v_gene: TRBV6-2/TRBV6-3
CDR3aa: ASKFGQGVNSPLH

j_gene: TRBJ2-1
v_gene: TRBV7-2
CDR3aa: ASSFGGREQF

j_gene: TRBJ2-1
v_gene: TRBV2
CDR3aa: ASPGTSGGSKQF

j_gene: TRBJ2-7
v_gene: TRBV7-8
CDR3aa: ASGKGANEQY

j_gene: TRBJ1-5
v_gene: TRBV12-3/TRBV12-4
CDR3aa: ASSFPGTEDQPQH

j_gene: TRBJ2-2
v_gene: TRBV4-3
CDR3aa: VSSQSGLAGGPDTGELF

j_gene: TRBJ2-1
v_gene: TRBV9
CDR3aa: ASSVARGISYNEQF

j_gene: TRBJ2-7
v_gene: TRBV28
CDR3aa: ASSSPSSSYEQY

j_gene: TRBJ2-1
v_gene: TRBV18
CDR3aa: ASSPPGAYNEQF

j_gene: TRBJ2-3
v_gene: TRBV7-8
CDR3aa: ASSPLAGLTDTQY

j_gene: TRBJ1-1
v_gene: TRBV7-2
CDR3aa: ASSSSGGGTEAF

j_gene: TRBJ2-7
v_gene: TRBV10-3
CDR3aa: AISESTGYEQY

j_gene: TRBJ2-7
v_gene: TRBV20-1
CDR3aa: SARATAGSLDEQY

j_gene: TRBJ2-7
v_gene: TRBV20-1
CDR3aa: SAREAAYEQY

j_gene: TRBJ2-1
v_gene: TRBV3-1
CDR3aa: ASSLIGVGEQF

j_gene: TRBJ2-2
v_gene: TRBV12-3/TRBV12-4
CDR3aa: ASSGLAASGELF

j_gene: TRBJ2-5
v_gene: TRBV29-1
CDR3aa: SVVDSGIGKETQY

j_gene: TRBJ1-1
v_gene: TRBV3-1
CDR3aa: ASSQDYGYTEAF